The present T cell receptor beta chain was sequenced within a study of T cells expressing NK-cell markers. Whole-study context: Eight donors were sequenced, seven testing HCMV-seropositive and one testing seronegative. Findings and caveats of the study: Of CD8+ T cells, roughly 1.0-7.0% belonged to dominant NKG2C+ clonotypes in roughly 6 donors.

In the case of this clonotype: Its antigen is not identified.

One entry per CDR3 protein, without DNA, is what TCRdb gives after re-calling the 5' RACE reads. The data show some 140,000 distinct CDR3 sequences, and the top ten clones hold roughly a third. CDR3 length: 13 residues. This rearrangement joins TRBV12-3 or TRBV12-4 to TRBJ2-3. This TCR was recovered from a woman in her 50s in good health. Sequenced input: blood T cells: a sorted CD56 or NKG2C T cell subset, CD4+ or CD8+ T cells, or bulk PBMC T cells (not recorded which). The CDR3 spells CASQGTSSDTQYF.